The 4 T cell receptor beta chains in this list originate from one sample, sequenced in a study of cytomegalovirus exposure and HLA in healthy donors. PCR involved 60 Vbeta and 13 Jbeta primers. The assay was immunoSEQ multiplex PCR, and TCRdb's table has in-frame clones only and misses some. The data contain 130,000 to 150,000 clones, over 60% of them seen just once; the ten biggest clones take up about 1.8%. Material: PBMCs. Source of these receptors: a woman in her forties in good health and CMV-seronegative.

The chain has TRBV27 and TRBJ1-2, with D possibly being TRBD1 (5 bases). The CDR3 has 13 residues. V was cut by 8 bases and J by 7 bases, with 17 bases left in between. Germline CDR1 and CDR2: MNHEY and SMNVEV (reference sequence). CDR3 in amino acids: CASAIPGFPGYTF. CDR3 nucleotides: TGTGCCAGCGCAATCCCAGGGTTCCCTGGCTACACCTTC.

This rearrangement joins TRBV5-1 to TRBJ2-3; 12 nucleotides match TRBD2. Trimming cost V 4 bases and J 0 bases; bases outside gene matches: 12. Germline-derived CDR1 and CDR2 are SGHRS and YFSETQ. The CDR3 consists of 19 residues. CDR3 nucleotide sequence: TGCGCCAGCAGCCCCCGAGCTAGCGGGGGGGCGCCTAGCACAGATACGCAGTATTTT. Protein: CASSPRASGGAPSTDTQYF.

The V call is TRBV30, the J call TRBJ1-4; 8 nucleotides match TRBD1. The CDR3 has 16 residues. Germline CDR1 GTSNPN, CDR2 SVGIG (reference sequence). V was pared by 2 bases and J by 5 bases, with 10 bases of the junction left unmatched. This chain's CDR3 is CAWSITPGGWNEKLFF. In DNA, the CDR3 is TGTGCCTGGAGTATCACCCCAGGGGGCTGGAATGAAAAACTGTTTTTT. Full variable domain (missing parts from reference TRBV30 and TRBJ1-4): SQTIHQWPATLVQPVGSPLSLECTVEGTSNPNLYWYRQAAGRGLQLLFYSVGIGQISSEVPQNLSASRPQDRQFILSSKKLLLSDSGFYLCAWSITPGGWNEKLFFGSGTQLSVL.

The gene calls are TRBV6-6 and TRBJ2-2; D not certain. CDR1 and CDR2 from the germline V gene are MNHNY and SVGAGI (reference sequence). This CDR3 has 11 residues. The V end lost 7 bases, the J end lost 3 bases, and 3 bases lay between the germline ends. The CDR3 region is CASTYTGELFF. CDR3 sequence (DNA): TGTGCCAGCACCTACACCGGGGAGCTGTTTTTT.